The 2 T cell receptor beta chains given below trace back to one sample, sequenced in a study of shared clonotypes between healthy human individuals. Method: immunoSEQ multiplex PCR; TCRdb's copy keeps in-frame clones and lacks some. The table lists about 95,000 clones, 67% of them singletons. The sequencing input was memory CD8+ T cells sorted from blood. The sample's subset: CD45RO+ cells pooled with CCR7-negative TemRA cells. The receptors originated from a young man in good health.

V gene TRBV7-9 combines with J gene TRBJ2-3; 8 nucleotides agree with TRBD1. Germline lookup yields CDR1 SEHNR and CDR2 FQNEAQ (reference sequence). V gave up 5 bases and J gave up 14 bases; unmatched junction bases: 12. The CDR3 runs 13 residues. The CDR3 bases are TGTGCCAGCAGCAACTCAGGGGGCTCGGGCCCGTATTTT. Translating it yields CASSNSGGSGPYF. Variable domain in full (rest from reference TRBV7-9 and TRBJ2-3): DTGVSQNPRHKITKRGQNVTFRCDPISEHNRLYWYRQTLGQGPEFLTYFQNEAQLEKSRLLSDRFSAERPKGSFSTLEIQRTEQGDSAMYLCASSNSGGSGPYFGPGTRLTVL.

This chain connects TRBV18 to TRBJ2-1, with no clear D. This CDR3 comprises 16 residues. Germline V lookup: CDR1 KGHSH, CDR2 LQKENI. Trimming shortened V by 2 bases and J by 3 bases, and 14 bases separated the two germline ends. The CDR3 nucleotides are TGTGCCAGCTCACCATTGTCAGACACAGACTACAATGAGCAGTTCTTC. Residues: CASSPLSDTDYNEQFF.